The 22 T cell receptor beta chains given below trace back to one sample, sequenced in a study of CD8+CD57+ T cells in acquired aplastic anemia. Genomic DNA provided the template from which TCR beta VDJ and CDR3 profiles were obtained. Using its own MiXCR run on the reads, TCRdb lists one record per CDR3 protein. In the table there are some 200,000 distinct CDR3 sequences, roughly half of which are singletons. In patients chosen for sequencing, flow cytometry had shown CD8+CD57+ cell expansion. Sequencing input: sorted CD4+, CD8+, or CD8+CD57+ T cells (not recorded which) from PBMCs. Source of these receptors: a human donor with aplastic anemia.

Regarding this clonotype: The germline gene is not matched at one end of the junction; a read error may be the cause. The chain couples TRBV7-7 to TRBJ2-1; unclear D gene. The CDR3 contains 14 residues. Germline CDR1 SSHAT, CDR2 FNYEAQ (reference sequence). The DNA of the CDR3 is TGTGCTAGCAGCTTACTGGGATCCTCGGATGAGCAGTTCTTC. It is translated as CASSLLGSSDEQFF.

The chain employs TRBV3-1 and TRBJ1-2; D ambiguous. Germline V CDR1 and CDR2: LGHDT, YNNKEL (reference sequence). The CDR3 contains 13 residues. V was cut by 1 base and J by 4 bases, with 7 bases left in between. The CDR3 region has the DNA TGTGCCAGCAGCCAAGGGCCTGGCTATGGCTACACCTTC. Translating gives CASSQGPGYGYTF.

This clonotype was seen ten or more times. The CDR3 DNA is TGTGCCAGCAGCGTACTAACAGGGGAAGCTTTCTTT. Encoded protein: CASSVLTGEAFF. The chain joins TRBV7-9 to TRBJ1-1, with D possibly being TRBD1 (6 bases). CDR1 and CDR2 from the germline V gene are SEHNR and FQNEAQ (reference sequence). The CDR3 spans 12 residues. Trimming took off 5 bases at V and 8 bases at J, with 12 bases between the two ends. The variable domain in full, completed from reference TRBV7-9 and TRBJ1-1, reads DTGVSQNPRHKITKRGQNVTFRCDPISEHNRLYWYRQTLGQGPEFLTYFQNEAQLEKSRLLSDRFSAERPKGSFSTLEIQRTEQGDSAMYLCASSVLTGEAFFGQGTRLTVV.

In its sample, this clonotype was seen many times. CDR3 protein: CAVGQSSYEQYF. As DNA, the CDR3 is TGTGCCGTGGGACAGAGTAGCTACGAGCAGTACTTC. This chain links TRBV24-1 with TRBJ2-7, with 7 positions matching TRBD1. Germline V lookup: CDR1 KGHDR, CDR2 SFDVKD. The length of the CDR3 is 12 residues. V was pared by 12 bases and J by 3 bases, with 7 bases of the junction left unmatched.

This chain joins TRBV10-1 and TRBJ2-2; D may be TRBD1 (5 bases). The germline V gene has CDR1 WNHNN and CDR2 SYGVQD (reference sequence). The CDR3 runs 14 residues. Trimming removed 2 bases at V and 6 bases at J, with 10 bases between. The CDR3 nucleotides are TGCGCCAGCAGTGAGAAAGGGGTGGCCGGGGAGCTGTTTTTT. It is translated as CASSEKGVAGELFF.

The chain uses TRBV20-1 and TRBJ1-4; the match to TRBD1 covers 7 bases. With V trimmed by 5 bases and J by 8 bases, 11 bases remained unmatched. Germline CDR1 DFQATT, CDR2 SNEGSKA (reference sequence). The CDR3 is made up of 14 amino acids. CDR3 nucleotide sequence: TGCAGTGCTGGCATCAGGGGGGCGGGAGAAAAACTGTTTTTT. Its protein is CSAGIRGAGEKLFF.

This clonotype was seen repeatedly, ten times or more. The V call is TRBV19, the J call TRBJ2-7; 7 bases match TRBD2. Germline CDR1 reads LNHDA; CDR2 reads SQIVND (reference sequence). The CDR3 length is 13 residues. V dropped 6 bases and J dropped 3; count of bases not matched to a gene: 5. CDR3 bases: TGTGCCAGTAGGGGGACGGGGGGCTACGAGCAGTACTTC. Translating gives CASRGTGGYEQYF.

This clonotype was counted many times. The V gene is TRBV24-1, the J gene TRBJ1-3; no clear D. The CDR3 is 12 residues long. Germline values: CDR1 KGHDR, CDR2 SFDVKD. Trimming cost V 0 bases and J 7 bases, with 3 bases left between them. The CDR3 loop is CATSDLVNTIYF. The CDR3 region has the DNA TGTGCCACCAGTGATTTGGTTAACACCATATATTTT.

With respect to this clonotype: It is likely a read error, because the conserved phenylalanine at the end of the CDR3 is missing. The chain is built from TRBV7-9 and TRBJ1-6; TRBD1 agrees at 10 bases. The CDR3 length is 14 residues. Germline values: CDR1 SEHNR, CDR2 FQNEAQ (reference sequence). With 5 bases clipped from V and 10 bases from J, the junction kept 5 bases outside the gene matches. CDR3 region: CASSPGQGNSPLHY. The CDR3 nucleotides read TGTGCCAGCAGCCCGGGACAGGGGAACTCACCCCTCCACTAT.

V gene TRBV7-8 combines with J gene TRBJ2-7; the D gene is possibly TRBD1 (6 bases). The CDR3 totals 15 residues. Per the germline V gene, CDR1 is SGHVS and CDR2 is FQNEAQ. The V and J ends lost 5 bases and 0 bases respectively, with 14 bases between them. The CDR3 DNA reads as TGTGCCAGCAGCCAGCAGGGGCCGAGCTCCTACGAGCAGTACTTC. It yields the protein CASSQQGPSSYEQYF. Variable domain in full (rest from reference TRBV7-8 and TRBJ2-7): GAGVSQSPRYKVAKRGQDVALRCDPISGHVSLFWYQQALGQGPEFLTYFQNEAQLDKSGLPSDRFFAERPEGSVSTLKIQRTQQEDSAVYLCASSQQGPSSYEQYFGPGTRLTVT.

The J gene is TRBJ2-7, the V gene TRBV20-1; TRBD1 aligns across 8 bases. V dropped 2 bases and J dropped 7; count of bases not matched to a gene: 4. The germline gives CDR1 DFQATT, CDR2 SNEGSKA (reference sequence). This CDR3 has 12 residues. The CDR3 coding sequence is TGCAGTGCTAGACAGGGGGCTCAGGAGCAGTACTTC. This codes for CSARQGAQEQYF.

The sample holds a few counts of this clonotype. The gene calls are TRBV11-2 and TRBJ2-3; 7 bases agree with TRBD2. Per the germline V gene, CDR1 is SGHAT and CDR2 is FQNNGV. The V gene end was trimmed by 3 bases and the J gene end by 4 bases; junction bases not matched to a gene: 7. CDR3 length: 15 amino acids. CDR3 sequence reads: CASSFIGGSADTQYF. DNA for the CDR3: TGTGCCAGCAGCTTTATAGGCGGGAGTGCAGATACGCAGTATTTT.

This clonotype was detected many times. The CDR3, as DNA: TGTGCCAGTAGTTACCGGGATCAAAACATTCAGTACTTC. Translating it yields CASSYRDQNIQYF. J is TRBJ2-4 and V is TRBV19; D possibly corresponds to TRBD2 (5 bases). This CDR3 contains 13 residues. The V end was cut by 5 bases, the J end by 5 bases, with 10 bases between. Looked up from germline, CDR1 is LNHDA and CDR2 is SQIVND (reference sequence). Looking up the rest from reference TRBV19 and TRBJ2-4 gives the full variable domain: DGGITQSPKYLFRKEGQNVTLSCEQNLNHDAMYWYRQDPGQGLRLIYYSQIVNDFQKGDIAEGYSVSREKKESFPLTVTSAQKNPTAFYLCASSYRDQNIQYFGAGTRLSVL.

There are a few counts of this clonotype. Just one base apart from a much larger clone, this may be a read error. V usage is TRBV5-1 and J usage is TRBJ1-1; TRBD1 matches 10 bases. Germline V gene sequence: CDR1 SGHRS, CDR2 YFSETQ. The trim removed 0 bases at V and 7 bases at J, leaving 6 bases unmatched. CDR3 length: 15 residues. The CDR3 here is CASSLARTGGGEAFF. The CDR3 DNA reads TGCGCCAGCAGCTTGGCCCGGACAGGGGGAGGTGAAGCTTTCTTT.

This chain connects TRBV2 to TRBJ2-7, with 8 bases fitting TRBD1. Germline assignment: CDR1 SNHLY and CDR2 FYNNEI. Unmatched junction bases numbered 4, after V lost 6 bases and J lost 3 bases. The CDR3 is 13 amino acids. CDR3 amino acids: CASRDRASYEQYF. DNA of the CDR3: TGTGCCAGCAGGGACAGGGCAAGCTACGAGCAGTACTTC.

The CDR3 region has the DNA TGTGCCAGCAGACCCGCCAGAGGGTCATCCATGAACACTGAAGCTTTCTTT. Translated, it gives CASRPARGSSMNTEAFF. The V call is TRBV14, the J call TRBJ1-1; D uncertain. This CDR3 is built from 17 residues. V lost 6 bases and J lost 0, with 20 bases in between. In germline, CDR1 is SGHDN, CDR2 FVKESK.

The rearrangement joins TRBV5-1 to TRBJ2-3; either TRBD1 or TRBD2 may supply D (5 bases each). The V gene's germline CDR1 is SGHRS and CDR2 YFSETQ. Deletions cut 3 bases from V and 6 bases from J, with 17 bases between. This CDR3 is built from 15 residues. CDR3 sequence: CASSSRDGSRDTQYF. The CDR3 nucleotides read TGCGCCAGCAGCTCCCGGGACGGGTCTAGGGATACGCAGTATTTT. The variable domain in full, with the rest retrieved from reference TRBV5-1 and TRBJ2-3, is KAGVTQTPRYLIKTRGQQVTLSCSPISGHRSVSWYQQTPGQGLQFLFEYFSETQRNKGNFPGRFSGRQFSNSRSEMNVSTLELGDSALYLCASSSRDGSRDTQYFGPGTRLTVL.

This rearrangement joins TRBV10-3 to TRBJ2-7, with 8 bases fitting TRBD2. The V gene end was trimmed by 11 bases and the J gene end by 3 bases; junction bases not matched to a gene: 12. CDR3 size: 14 residues. Germline V lookup: CDR1 ENHRY, CDR2 SYGVKD. Here the CDR3 DNA reads TGTGCCGTCAACCCGGGGGGGGTCAGCTACGAGCAGTACTTC. This translates into CAVNPGGVSYEQYF.

This clonotype was counted many times. The chain carries TRBV7-2 and TRBJ2-7, with TRBD2 identical over 8 bases. J lost 3 bases, V lost 5 bases, and 15 bases had no gene match. The CDR3 is 17 amino acids. Germline V gene lookup returns CDR1 SGHTA and CDR2 FQGNSA. CDR3 sequence reads: CASSRDGGRLSYYEQYF. The CDR3 nucleotides are TGTGCCAGCAGCAGAGACGGCGGGAGGCTCTCCTACTACGAGCAGTACTTC.

This clonotype showed up many times. The chain couples TRBV7-3 to TRBJ1-1, with D hard to call. The CDR3 has 13 amino acids. Germline values: CDR1 SGHTA, CDR2 FQGTGA. With 1 base removed from V and 8 bases from J, the gap between germline ends came to 11 bases. CDR3 nucleotide sequence: TGTGCCAGCAGCTTAAGAGGTGGTGGGGAAGCTTTCTTT. It codes for CASSLRGGGEAFF.

This clonotype was counted ten times or more. The rearrangement links TRBV6-1 to TRBJ2-1, with TRBD1 identical over 7 bases. Germline V gene lookup returns CDR1 MNHNS and CDR2 SASEGT. The CDR3 extends over 13 amino acids. The trim removed 6 bases at V and 8 bases at J, leaving 7 bases unmatched. CDR3 sequence: CASSLTGWDEQFF. CDR3 bases: TGTGCCAGCAGCCTGACAGGGTGGGATGAGCAGTTCTTC.

This clonotype appeared many times. J is TRBJ2-5 and V is TRBV7-2, with TRBD1 as a possible D gene (6 bases). V dropped 5 bases and J dropped 5 bases, with 15 bases sitting between them. Germline V gives CDR1 SGHTA, CDR2 FQGNSA. The CDR3 runs to 14 residues. CDR3 sequence (DNA): TGTGCCAGCAGCCCCTACAGGGCTTCTGAGACCCAGTACTTC. Translated: CASSPYRASETQYF.